A selection of T cell receptor beta chains follows, all from one sample in a study of CD8+ T cells in alopecia areata. Only in-frame clones appear in the TCRdb table, and some are missing; sequencing was by immunoSEQ multiplex PCR. The table includes 190,000 or so clones, roughly 53% detected once. Sequences were derived from CD8+ T cells sorted from blood, sampled at week 24, from a patient treated with tofacitinib. The receptors were sampled from a human donor with alopecia areata. The CDR3 runs from the conserved cysteine through the conserved F or W. Each record gives: clone size, J gene, V gene, D gene, CDR3 DNA, CDR3 protein. The D gene is left open where the match is weak. Only part of the rows carry a size: once, few, many, or a class if the clone is expanded.

size: NA
J: TRBJ2-1
V: TRBV5-1
D: NA
DNA: TGCGCCAGCAGCTTGGGGGGACTTTGGAAATCTTACAATGAGCAGTTCTTC
CDR3: CASSLGGLWKSYNEQFF

size: NA
J: TRBJ2-1
V: TRBV29-1
D: NA
DNA: TGCAGCGTCCTGTCCTTTAATGAGCAGTTCTTC
CDR3: CSVLSFNEQFF

size: few
J: TRBJ2-5
V: TRBV29-1
D: NA
DNA: TGCAGCGTTGTAGAGGGGGGAGAGACCCAGTACTTC
CDR3: CSVVEGGETQYF

size: few
J: TRBJ1-6
V: TRBV30
D: NA
DNA: TGTGCCTGGAGCGCGGGGGGGACGAATTCACCCCTCCACTTT
CDR3: CAWSAGGTNSPLHF

size: few
J: TRBJ2-1
V: TRBV2
D: NA
DNA: TGTGCCAGCATTGAGGGGGGGGCCTCCTACAATGAGCAGTTCTTC
CDR3: CASIEGGASYNEQFF

size: NA
J: TRBJ2-3
V: TRBV4-1
D: NA
DNA: TGCGCCAGCAGCCAAGTGACCGGGACGCTAAAAGGAGATACGCAGTATTTT
CDR3: CASSQVTGTLKGDTQYF

size: NA
J: TRBJ1-1
V: TRBV14
D: NA
DNA: TGTGCCAGCAGCCACTCCCCCGGGAGGTTTGACACTGAAGCTTTCTTT
CDR3: CASSHSPGRFDTEAFF

size: NA
J: TRBJ1-1
V: TRBV5-6
D: TRBD1
DNA: TGTGCCAGCAGCCTTGGACAGGGGAGCACTGAAGCTTTCTTT
CDR3: CASSLGQGSTEAFF

size: NA
J: TRBJ2-7
V: TRBV5-1
D: NA
DNA: TGCGCCAGCAGCGCGGGAACCTACGAGCAGTACTTC
CDR3: CASSAGTYEQYF

size: NA
J: TRBJ2-1
V: TRBV4-1
D: TRBD1
DNA: TGCGCCAGCAGCTCGGACAGGGGGAATGAGCAGTTCTTC
CDR3: CASSSDRGNEQFF

size: few
J: TRBJ1-2
V: TRBV5-6
D: NA
DNA: TGTGCCAGCAGACCCGGCGCTGACTATGGCTACACCTTC
CDR3: CASRPGADYGYTF

size: NA
J: TRBJ2-7
V: TRBV5-1
D: TRBD2
DNA: TGCGCCAGCAGCTTGGCGTTGCGGGGGAAGAACGAGCAGTACTTC
CDR3: CASSLALRGKNEQYF

size: NA
J: TRBJ1-6
V: TRBV7-9
D: TRBD1
DNA: TGTGCCAGCAGCTCAACCGGGACAGGGGTTTCACCCCTCCACTTT
CDR3: CASSSTGTGVSPLHF

size: NA
J: TRBJ1-2
V: TRBV5-4
D: TRBD1
DNA: TGTGCCAGCAGCTTGGGGACAGGGTGGGGCTATGGCTACACCTTC
CDR3: CASSLGTGWGYGYTF

size: NA
J: TRBJ1-1
V: TRBV6-5
D: NA
DNA: TGTGCCAGCAGAGAAACAGGGTACACTGAAGCTTTCTTT
CDR3: CASRETGYTEAFF

size: NA
J: TRBJ2-7
V: TRBV2
D: NA
DNA: TGTGCCAGCACCCGAGGCTTCGACAGGAGACCCTACGAGCAGTACTTC
CDR3: CASTRGFDRRPYEQYF

size: few
J: TRBJ1-1
V: TRBV20-1
D: NA
DNA: TGCAGTGCAGGCGTGGCTGAAGCTTTCTTT
CDR3: CSAGVAEAFF

size: few
J: TRBJ1-1
V: TRBV2
D: NA
DNA: TGTGCCAGCAGTGACTCCATCAGCACTGAAGCTTTCTTT
CDR3: CASSDSISTEAFF

size: NA
J: TRBJ2-5
V: TRBV5-6
D: TRBD1
DNA: TGTGCCAGCAGCCACGGGACAGGGATACAGACCCAGTACTTC
CDR3: CASSHGTGIQTQYF

size: NA
J: TRBJ2-1
V: TRBV7-8
D: TRBD2
DNA: TGTGCCAGCAGCTTAGCTTCCACGGGGGGTCTAAATGAGCAGTTCTTC
CDR3: CASSLASTGGLNEQFF

size: NA
J: TRBJ1-1
V: TRBV13
D: NA
DNA: TGTGCCAGCAGCGTCGGAGGATTGAACACTGAAGCTTTCTTT
CDR3: CASSVGGLNTEAFF

size: NA
J: TRBJ2-4
V: TRBV5-1
D: NA
DNA: TGCGCCAGCAGCCCGACCATTCAGGGGTTTGACATTCAGTACTTC
CDR3: CASSPTIQGFDIQYF

size: NA
J: TRBJ1-1
V: TRBV25-1
D: NA
DNA: TGTGCCAGCAGTAAGGCCGGAGTGGGGTTCATGAACACTGAAGCTTTCTTT
CDR3: CASSKAGVGFMNTEAFF

size: NA
J: TRBJ1-2
V: TRBV13
D: NA
DNA: TGTGCCAGCAGCTTACGACAGGCAACTTATGGCTACACCTTC
CDR3: CASSLRQATYGYTF

size: NA
J: TRBJ2-7
V: TRBV30
D: NA
DNA: TGTGCCTGGAGTGTGGGTCGAGTGAGGGAGCAGTACTTC
CDR3: CAWSVGRVREQYF

size: NA
J: TRBJ2-3
V: TRBV30
D: TRBD1
DNA: TGTGCCTGGGAGACCGGGACAGGGTCCACAGATACGCAGTATTTT
CDR3: CAWETGTGSTDTQYF

size: NA
J: TRBJ2-1
V: TRBV4-1
D: TRBD1
DNA: TGCGCCAGCAGCATGGGGCTAGGGGGCATTGAGCAGTTCTTC
CDR3: CASSMGLGGIEQFF

size: few
J: TRBJ2-5
V: TRBV27
D: NA
DNA: TGTGCCAGCAGTTTATATCCCCCCTGGGCAGGGACTCAGAAAGAGACCCAGTACTTC
CDR3: CASSLYPPWAGTQKETQYF

size: NA
J: TRBJ1-6
V: TRBV4-1
D: NA
DNA: TGCGCCAGCAGCCAAGAGGGGCAGATAATTTCACCCCTCCACTTT
CDR3: CASSQEGQIISPLHF

size: once
J: TRBJ1-1
V: TRBV20-1
D: NA
DNA: TGCAGTGCTATCATTGAGAGGGTAGCTTTCTTT
CDR3: CSAIIERVAFF

size: NA
J: TRBJ1-5
V: TRBV9
D: NA
DNA: TGTGCCAGCAGCGTAGGTAACAACTCGCCCCAGCATTTT
CDR3: CASSVGNNSPQHF

size: few
J: TRBJ2-5
V: TRBV29-1
D: NA
DNA: TGCAGCGTTGAAGATCCGAACAGCGTTACGGGGACCCAGTACTTC
CDR3: CSVEDPNSVTGTQYF

size: few
J: TRBJ2-1
V: TRBV4-1
D: TRBD2
DNA: TGCGCCAGCAGCCAGGTCATCGCAGCGGGGGGCCGCAATGAGCAGTTCTTC
CDR3: CASSQVIAAGGRNEQFF

size: NA
J: TRBJ1-5
V: TRBV2
D: NA
DNA: TGTGCCAGCAGTGAAGGTCACTATAGCAATCAGCCCCAGCATTTT
CDR3: CASSEGHYSNQPQHF

size: NA
J: TRBJ1-1
V: TRBV29-1
D: NA
DNA: TGCAGCGCAAATGAGCACACTGAAGCTTTCTTT
CDR3: CSANEHTEAFF

size: NA
J: TRBJ2-5
V: TRBV6-6
D: NA
DNA: TGTGCCAGCAGTCGGGGACGGCAACAAGAGACCCAGTACTTC
CDR3: CASSRGRQQETQYF

size: NA
J: TRBJ2-7
V: TRBV9
D: NA
DNA: TGTGCCAGCTCTCAGTCAGGGGACTCATCCTACGAGCAGTACTTC
CDR3: CASSQSGDSSYEQYF

size: NA
J: TRBJ2-5
V: TRBV7-9
D: TRBD1
DNA: TGTGCCAGCAGCCGGGGACAGTCTCGAGAGACCCAGTACTTC
CDR3: CASSRGQSRETQYF

size: few
J: TRBJ2-1
V: TRBV7-8
D: NA
DNA: TGTGCCAGCAGCTTAAGCGGATACAATGAGCAGTTCTTC
CDR3: CASSLSGYNEQFF

size: NA
J: TRBJ1-5
V: TRBV30
D: TRBD1
DNA: TGTGCCTGGAGTGAGGGGGCCGGGCAGCCCCAGCATTTT
CDR3: CAWSEGAGQPQHF

size: NA
J: TRBJ2-3
V: TRBV27
D: NA
DNA: TGTGCCAGCAGTTTAATCGGGGGGCCCACAGATACGCAGTATTTT
CDR3: CASSLIGGPTDTQYF

size: few
J: TRBJ2-4
V: TRBV30
D: TRBD1
DNA: TGTGCCTGGAGTCCGGGGACAGGGTTTAACATTCAGTACTTC
CDR3: CAWSPGTGFNIQYF

size: NA
J: TRBJ2-5
V: TRBV13
D: NA
DNA: TGTGCCAGCAGCTTAGCCGGGGTCGGCCAAGAGACCCAGTACTTC
CDR3: CASSLAGVGQETQYF

size: NA
J: TRBJ2-1
V: TRBV29-1
D: NA
DNA: TGCAGCGTTGAGTCAGAACTTGAATACAATGAGCAGTTCTTC
CDR3: CSVESELEYNEQFF

size: few
J: TRBJ2-7
V: TRBV16
D: TRBD2
DNA: TGTGCCAGCAGCCAATCGGGGGGGACCGAGCAGTACTTC
CDR3: CASSQSGGTEQYF

size: NA
J: TRBJ1-2
V: TRBV10-3
D: TRBD1
DNA: TGTGCCATCAGTGAGACAGGGGCGGACTATGGCTACACCTTC
CDR3: CAISETGADYGYTF

size: once
J: TRBJ1-6
V: TRBV7-8
D: NA
DNA: TGTGCCAGCAGCTTAGCGCGTTTTCGGCGGCCCCTGGCCCTCCACTTT
CDR3: CASSLARFRRPLALHF

size: NA
J: TRBJ1-1
V: TRBV27
D: NA
DNA: TGTGCCAGCAGAAAGGTGAACACTGAAGCTTTCTTT
CDR3: CASRKVNTEAFF

size: NA
J: TRBJ2-7
V: TRBV6-1
D: NA
DNA: TGTGCCAGCATGAGTTCCGAGCAGTACTTC
CDR3: CASMSSEQYF

size: NA
J: TRBJ1-2
V: TRBV6-1
D: NA
DNA: TGTGCCAGCAGGGACTCCCCGTGGGGTAACTATGGCTACACCTTC
CDR3: CASRDSPWGNYGYTF

size: NA
J: TRBJ1-1
V: TRBV7-9
D: NA
DNA: TGTGCCAGCAGCTTAGCAGGCAACACTGAAGCTTTCTTT
CDR3: CASSLAGNTEAFF

size: few
J: TRBJ1-6
V: TRBV5-1
D: NA
DNA: TGCGCCAGCAGCTTGGAGGGCCTGAATTCACCCCTCCACTTT
CDR3: CASSLEGLNSPLHF

size: NA
J: TRBJ1-1
V: TRBV19
D: TRBD1
DNA: TGTGCCAGTAGTATATATGGACAGGGGCCCCCTGAAGCTTTCTTT
CDR3: CASSIYGQGPPEAFF

size: few
J: TRBJ1-1
V: TRBV30
D: NA
DNA: TGTGCCTGGAGTGTCCTCGGGGCAGGGGCTGAAGCTTTCTTT
CDR3: CAWSVLGAGAEAFF

size: NA
J: TRBJ2-2
V: TRBV11-2
D: NA
DNA: TGTGCCAGCAGCTTAGTCTTTGCGAACACCGGGGAGCTGTTTTTT
CDR3: CASSLVFANTGELFF